This T cell receptor (beta chain) was recovered during a study of radiotherapy plus CTLA-4 blockade in lung cancer. Study in general: Disease control was present in 30% to 40% of patients, and objective responses in about 19%. Whole-study findings and limits: After treatment with radiotherapy plus ipilimumab, TCR clones that came from the tumor expanded in blood. With interferon-beta, early dynamics of blood T cell clones were reported to best predict response.

This table comes from immunoSEQ multiplex PCR, and its TCRdb copy is limited to in-frame clones, with some not included. The sample lists about 60,000 clones; just over 75% were seen once. The study treated chemo-refractory metastatic non-small-cell lung cancer patients with focal radiation plus ipilimumab CTLA-4 blockade. This clone was recorded a few times. Its target is not known. Material: peripheral blood, obtained from a patient treated with radiotherapy plus ipilimumab. The receptor was derived from a human donor with non-small cell lung cancer who had a partial response to radiotherapy plus ipilimumab.

In nucleotides, the CDR3 is TGTGTTGTTTCGGGACAGAAAAGCAATCAGCCCCAGCATTTT. As protein: CVVSGQKSNQPQHF. The V gene is TRBV28, the J gene TRBJ1-5; 7 bases agree with TRBD1. The CDR3 loop spans 14 amino acids. Germline V gives CDR1 MDHEN, CDR2 SYDVKM.